These T cell receptor beta chains were read from a single sample in a study of long-term antiretroviral therapy in people with HIV. Produced via immunoSEQ multiplex PCR; TCRdb's table is partial and in-frame only. The sample shows about 18,000 clones, just under 80% of them seen only once. The material sequenced was unsorted PBMCs, taken 0.3 years after starting antiretroviral therapy. All receptors derive from a woman aged 45-65 years with HIV. Each CDR3 is given with its conserved first and last residue. A D gene is named only where the DNA matches it firmly. Rows may omit the clone size; those that give it use once, few, many or a size class.

v_call	clone_size	j_call	d_call	cdr3_nt	cdr3_aa
TRBV21-1	NA	TRBJ1-1	NA	TGTGCCAGCAGCATACGGGGAGGGGACACTGAAGCTTTCTTT	CASSIRGGDTEAFF
TRBV2	NA	TRBJ1-6	NA	TGTGCCAGTAGTAGAGCTAATTCACCCCTCCACTTT	CASSRANSPLHF
TRBV5-1	NA	TRBJ2-1	NA	TGCGCCAGCAGCCTGACAGGAACTTACAATGAGCAGTTCTTC	CASSLTGTYNEQFF
TRBV11-1	few	TRBJ1-5	NA	TGTGCCAGCAGCTTAGATAGCAATCAGCCCCAGCATTTT	CASSLDSNQPQHF
TRBV29-1	few	TRBJ1-3	NA	TGCAGCGTTGTATCCTCTGGAAACACCATATATTTT	CSVVSSGNTIYF
TRBV7-9	NA	TRBJ2-1	NA	TGTGCCAGCAGCTTCGGGGGTAGTCTGAGTGAGCAGTTCTTC	CASSFGGSLSEQFF
TRBV18	NA	TRBJ2-4	TRBD1	TGTGCCAGCTCACACACAGGGGCAGGGGTACAAAACATTCAGTACTTC	CASSHTGAGVQNIQYF
TRBV5-1	NA	TRBJ2-6	TRBD1	TGCGCCAGCACCCGGGGACAGAACTCTGGGGCCAACGTCCTGACTTTC	CASTRGQNSGANVLTF
TRBV28	medium-sized	TRBJ2-1	NA	TGTGCCAGCAGTTTAAGGGGGTCCAATGAGCAGTTCTTC	CASSLRGSNEQFF
TRBV9	medium-sized	TRBJ2-7	TRBD1	TGTGCCAGCAGCGGGGGACAGGTCTCCTACGAGCAGTACTTC	CASSGGQVSYEQYF
TRBV11-2	NA	TRBJ1-5	NA	TGTGCCAGCAGCCCTAGCCATCAGCCCCAGCATTTT	CASSPSHQPQHF
TRBV5-1	NA	TRBJ2-5	TRBD2	TGCGCCAGCAGCTCGGGACTAGCGGGGGCGGTGGAGACCCAGTACTTC	CASSSGLAGAVETQYF
TRBV18	NA	TRBJ1-1	NA	TGTGCCAGCTCACCACCTAATAAGGGGTTGAACACTGAAGCTTTCTTT	CASSPPNKGLNTEAFF
TRBV18	NA	TRBJ2-5	NA	TGTGCCAGCTCACCCGGAAGGCAGGAAGAGACCCAGTACTTC	CASSPGRQEETQYF
TRBV20-1	NA	TRBJ1-1	NA	TGCAGTGCTAGAGAGGAGGGGGAAGCTTTCTTT	CSAREEGEAFF
TRBV28	NA	TRBJ2-7	NA	TGTGCCAGCAGTTTCACCACGTCGTACGAGCAGTACTTC	CASSFTTSYEQYF
TRBV6-5	NA	TRBJ2-5	NA	TGTGCCAGCAGTTACTCGTCCCAAGAGACCCAGTACTTC	CASSYSSQETQYF
TRBV10-2	NA	TRBJ1-6	NA	TGCGCCAGCAGTGAGTCGGGGGGAGGACCCCTCCACTTT	CASSESGGGPLHF
TRBV29-1	NA	TRBJ2-3	NA	TGCAGCGTGAATGGAGGCCGCACAGATACGCAGTATTTT	CSVNGGRTDTQYF
TRBV6-4	few	TRBJ1-6	TRBD1	TGTGCCAGCAGTGACCCGGAACAGGGGAATATGAATTCACCCCTCCACTTT	CASSDPEQGNMNSPLHF
TRBV7-9	NA	TRBJ2-1	TRBD2	TGTGCCAGCAGCTTGCCCCCCGGTGGCAGCGGGGGATCCTACAATGAGCAGTTCTTC	CASSLPPGGSGGSYNEQFF
TRBV19	NA	TRBJ2-4	NA	TGTGCCAGTAGTATAGTGGGGGGTGGACTGAACATTCAGTACTTC	CASSIVGGGLNIQYF
TRBV28	NA	TRBJ1-4	TRBD1	TGTGCCAGCAGTTCCTTGACAGGGGGAGCGGAAAAACTGTTTTTT	CASSSLTGGAEKLFF
TRBV4-2	NA	TRBJ2-1	NA	TGTGCCAGCAGCCAAGTAGTGAGTTACAATGAGCAGTTCTTC	CASSQVVSYNEQFF
TRBV10-3	NA	TRBJ1-6	NA	TGTGCCATCAGTGAACAGAGTTCTAGCTCCTATAATTCACCCCTCCACTTT	CAISEQSSSSYNSPLHF
TRBV5-1	NA	TRBJ1-6	NA	TGCGCCAGCAGCTTAGAAGGGGCGAATTCACCCCTCCACTTT	CASSLEGANSPLHF
TRBV6-6	NA	TRBJ1-1	NA	TGTGCCAGCAGCCGCCAAATGGGGAGCACTGAAGCTTTCTTT	CASSRQMGSTEAFF
TRBV7-2	NA	TRBJ2-5	TRBD2	TGTGCCAGCAGCCCCAATAGCGGGGGGCTGGGAGAGACCCAGTACTTC	CASSPNSGGLGETQYF
TRBV4-1	NA	TRBJ1-2	TRBD1	TGCGCCAGCAGTCATATGGACAGGGTTGGCTACACCTTC	CASSHMDRVGYTF
TRBV6-5	NA	TRBJ1-6	TRBD1	TGTGCCAGCAGTTTGGGGACAGGGGCATCACCCCTCCACTTT	CASSLGTGASPLHF
TRBV5-1	once	TRBJ2-1	NA	TGCGCCAGCAGCTTGATGGGGGGTAGCTCCTACAATGAGCAGTTCTTC	CASSLMGGSSYNEQFF
TRBV19	NA	TRBJ2-6	NA	TGTGCCAGTAGTCCGTCTAGTTCTGGGGCCAACGTCCTGACTTTC	CASSPSSSGANVLTF
TRBV9	NA	TRBJ1-6	NA	TGTGCCAGCAGCGTAAGAGCCGATAATTCACCCCTCCACTTT	CASSVRADNSPLHF
TRBV30	NA	TRBJ2-1	TRBD2	TGTGCCTGGAGTGTCTTAGCGGGGGGATCCTACAATGAGCAGTTCTTC	CAWSVLAGGSYNEQFF
TRBV27	NA	TRBJ2-3	NA	TGTGCCAGCCGGGACGCGATGAGGAATACGCAGTATTTT	CASRDAMRNTQYF
TRBV29-1	NA	TRBJ2-7	NA	TGCAGCGTTGAAGATTGGCCGGCCTCCTACGAGCAGTACTTC	CSVEDWPASYEQYF
TRBV6-6	NA	TRBJ1-2	NA	TGTGCCAGCAGTTACTTTCAGGTTAACTATGGCTACACCTTC	CASSYFQVNYGYTF
TRBV19	few	TRBJ2-2	TRBD1	TGTGCCAGTAGTCCACAGGGGATTGGTACCGGGGAGCTGTTTTTT	CASSPQGIGTGELFF
TRBV6-4	few	TRBJ2-7	TRBD1	TGTGCCAGCAGTGCCGTACAGGGGGCCTACGAGCAGTACTTC	CASSAVQGAYEQYF
TRBV19	NA	TRBJ1-4	NA	TGTGCCAGTAGTAGGGGACAAGAAAGAGATTTT	CASSRGQERDF
TRBV27	once	TRBJ1-2	NA	TGTGCCAGACTGGGCTTACCCTATGGCTACACCTTC	CARLGLPYGYTF
TRBV5-5	medium-sized	TRBJ2-2	NA	TGTGCCAGCAGCTTTCAGGGGGGCACCGGGGAGCTGTTTTTT	CASSFQGGTGELFF